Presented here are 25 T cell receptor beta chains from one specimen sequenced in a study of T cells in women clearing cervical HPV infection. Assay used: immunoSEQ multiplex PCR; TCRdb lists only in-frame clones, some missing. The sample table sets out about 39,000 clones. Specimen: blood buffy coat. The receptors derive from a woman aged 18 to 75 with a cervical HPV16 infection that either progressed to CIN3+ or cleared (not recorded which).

CDR3 loop: CASSSQVNQPQHF. Incomplete CDR3 DNA: TGTGCCAGTAGTAGTCAGGTCAACCAGCCC. The rearrangement uses TRBV19 and TRBJ1-5; no reliable D call. Sequencing ends 3 residues short of the CDR3 end; the germline J gene provides the rest. CDR1 LNHDA and CDR2 SQIVND come from the germline V gene (reference sequence). CDR3 length: 13 amino acids. Deletions cut 4 bases from V and 7 bases from J, with 11 bases between.

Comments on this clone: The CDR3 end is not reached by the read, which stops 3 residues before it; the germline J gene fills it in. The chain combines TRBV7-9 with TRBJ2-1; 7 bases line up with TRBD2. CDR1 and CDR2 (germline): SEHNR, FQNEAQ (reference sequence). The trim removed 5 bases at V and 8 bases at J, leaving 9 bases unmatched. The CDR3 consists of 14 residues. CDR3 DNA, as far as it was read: TGTGCCAGCAGCAATGGACTAGGTCGGGATGAG. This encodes CASSNGLGRDE. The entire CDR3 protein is CASSNGLGRDEQFF.

The CDR3 here is CASSFGFASGAEQYF. The DNA read from the CDR3 is TGTGCCAGCAGCTTTGGGTTTGCTAGCGGGGCCGAG. This chain uses TRBV7-9 with TRBJ2-7; 9 nucleotides align to TRBD2. The missing CDR3 end, 3 residues past where the read stops, is filled in from the germline J gene. Germline V gene sequence: CDR1 SEHNR, CDR2 FQNEAQ (reference sequence). V shed 3 bases and J 6 bases; nucleotides not matched to a gene: 9. The CDR3 runs to 15 residues.

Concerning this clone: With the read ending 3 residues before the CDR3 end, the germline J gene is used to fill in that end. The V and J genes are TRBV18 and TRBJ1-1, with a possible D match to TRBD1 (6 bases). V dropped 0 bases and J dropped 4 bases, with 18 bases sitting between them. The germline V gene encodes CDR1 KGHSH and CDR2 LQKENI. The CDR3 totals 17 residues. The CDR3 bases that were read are TGTGCCAGCTCACCACCCACCAGGGGAAGGTCGAGCACTGAA. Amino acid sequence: CASSPPTRGRSSTE. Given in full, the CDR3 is CASSPPTRGRSSTEAFF.

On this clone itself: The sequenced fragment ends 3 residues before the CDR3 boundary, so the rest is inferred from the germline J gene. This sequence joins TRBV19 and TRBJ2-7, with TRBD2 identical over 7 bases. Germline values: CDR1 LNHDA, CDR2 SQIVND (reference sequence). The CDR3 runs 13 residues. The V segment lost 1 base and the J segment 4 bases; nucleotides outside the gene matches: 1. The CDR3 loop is CASSIGEGYEQYF. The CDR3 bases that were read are TGTGCCAGTAGTATAGGGGAGGGGTACGAG.

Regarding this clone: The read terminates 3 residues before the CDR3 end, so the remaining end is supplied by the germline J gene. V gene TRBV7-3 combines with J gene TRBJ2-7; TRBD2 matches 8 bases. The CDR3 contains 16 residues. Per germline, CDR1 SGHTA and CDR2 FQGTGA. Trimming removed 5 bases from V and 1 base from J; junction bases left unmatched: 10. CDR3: CASSPRGGPSSYEQYF. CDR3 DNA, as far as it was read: TGTGCCAGCAGCCCACGGGGGGGGCCTTCATCCTACGAG.

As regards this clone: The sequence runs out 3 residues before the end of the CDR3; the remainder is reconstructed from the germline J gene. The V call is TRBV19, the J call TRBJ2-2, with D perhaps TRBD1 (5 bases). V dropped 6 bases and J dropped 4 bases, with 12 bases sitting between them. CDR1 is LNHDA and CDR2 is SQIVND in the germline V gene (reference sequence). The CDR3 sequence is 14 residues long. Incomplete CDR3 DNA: TGTGCCAGTAGCTTTCCTCAGGGCACCGGGGAG. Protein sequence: CASSFPQGTGE. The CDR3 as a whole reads CASSFPQGTGELFF.

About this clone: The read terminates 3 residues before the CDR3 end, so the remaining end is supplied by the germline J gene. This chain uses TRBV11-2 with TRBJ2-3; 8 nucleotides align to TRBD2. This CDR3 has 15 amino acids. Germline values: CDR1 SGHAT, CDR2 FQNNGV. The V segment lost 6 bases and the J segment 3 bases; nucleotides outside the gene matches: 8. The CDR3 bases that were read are TGTGCCAGCAGGCAGGGACTAGAGGTGACAGATACG. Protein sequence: CASRQGLEVTDT. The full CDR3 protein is CASRQGLEVTDTQYF.

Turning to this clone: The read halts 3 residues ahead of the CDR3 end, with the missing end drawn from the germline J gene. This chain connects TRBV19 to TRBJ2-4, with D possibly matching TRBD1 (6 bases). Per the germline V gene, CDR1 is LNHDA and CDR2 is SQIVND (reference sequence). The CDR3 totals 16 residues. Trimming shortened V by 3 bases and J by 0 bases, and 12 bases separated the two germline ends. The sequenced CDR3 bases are TGTGCCAGTAGTATGCCGGACAGCTTAGCCAAAAACATT. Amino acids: CASSMPDSLAKNI. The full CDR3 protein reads CASSMPDSLAKNIQYF.

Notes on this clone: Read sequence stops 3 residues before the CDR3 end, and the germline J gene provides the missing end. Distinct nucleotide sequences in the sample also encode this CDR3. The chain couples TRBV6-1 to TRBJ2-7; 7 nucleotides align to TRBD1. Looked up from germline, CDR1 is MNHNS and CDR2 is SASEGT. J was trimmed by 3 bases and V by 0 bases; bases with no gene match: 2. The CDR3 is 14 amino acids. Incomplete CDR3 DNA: TGTGCCAGCAGTGAAGCAGGGACAGTCTACGAG. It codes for CASSEAGTVYE. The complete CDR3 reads CASSEAGTVYEQYF.

Partial CDR3 DNA: TGTGCCAGCACCACCGGGACAGACTTCACCGGGGAG. It yields the protein CASTTGTDFTGE. In full, the CDR3 reads CASTTGTDFTGELFF. The chain is built from TRBV5-4 and TRBJ2-2; 7 positions agree with TRBD1. The CDR3 extends 3 residues past the end of the read, so its final part is completed from the germline J gene. Germline values: CDR1 SGHNT, CDR2 YYREEE (reference sequence). The CDR3 spans 15 residues. Trimming cost V 6 bases and J 4 bases; bases outside gene matches: 9.

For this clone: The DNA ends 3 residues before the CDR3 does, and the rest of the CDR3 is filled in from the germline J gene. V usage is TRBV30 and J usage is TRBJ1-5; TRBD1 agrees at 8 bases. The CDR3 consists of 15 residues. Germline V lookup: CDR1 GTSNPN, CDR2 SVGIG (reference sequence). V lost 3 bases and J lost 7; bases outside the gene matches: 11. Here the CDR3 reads CAWSAQTGVRQPQHF. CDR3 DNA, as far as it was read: TGTGCCTGGAGCGCCCAGACAGGGGTACGGCAGCCC.

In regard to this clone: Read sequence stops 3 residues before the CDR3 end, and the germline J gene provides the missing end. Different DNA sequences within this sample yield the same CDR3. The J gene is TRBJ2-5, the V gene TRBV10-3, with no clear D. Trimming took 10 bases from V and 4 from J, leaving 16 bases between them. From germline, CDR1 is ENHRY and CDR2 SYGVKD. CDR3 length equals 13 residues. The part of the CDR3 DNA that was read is TGTGCCACAACCGGTGGCGGAAGAGAGACC. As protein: CATTGGGRET. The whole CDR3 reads CATTGGGRETQYF.

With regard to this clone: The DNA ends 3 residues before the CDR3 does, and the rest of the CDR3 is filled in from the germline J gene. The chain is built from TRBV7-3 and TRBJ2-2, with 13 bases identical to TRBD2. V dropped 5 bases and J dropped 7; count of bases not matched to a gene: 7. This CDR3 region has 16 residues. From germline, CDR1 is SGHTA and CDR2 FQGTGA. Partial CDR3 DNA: TGTGCCAGCAGCCGGTCCGGGACTAGCGGGGTCGGGGAG. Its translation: CASSRSGTSGVGE. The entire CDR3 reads CASSRSGTSGVGELFF.

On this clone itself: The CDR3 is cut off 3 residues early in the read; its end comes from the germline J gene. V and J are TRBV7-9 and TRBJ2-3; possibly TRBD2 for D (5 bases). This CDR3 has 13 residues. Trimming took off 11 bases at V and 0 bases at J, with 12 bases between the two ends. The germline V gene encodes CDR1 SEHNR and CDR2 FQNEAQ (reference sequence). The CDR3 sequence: CAVRTGSTDTQYF. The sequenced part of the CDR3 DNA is TGTGCCGTCCGGACGGGGAGCACAGATACG.

The CDR3 region is CASSTMTGRGSLSNQPQHF. The CDR3 DNA, read in part, is TGTGCCAGTAGTACCATGACAGGGAGAGGATCATTGAGCAATCAGCCC. The chain couples TRBV19 to TRBJ1-5, with 7 positions matching TRBD1. Coverage ceases 3 residues before the CDR3 finishes, and the germline J gene fills in the end. CDR1 and CDR2 from the germline V gene are LNHDA and SQIVND (reference sequence). The V segment lost 4 bases and the J segment 1 base; nucleotides outside the gene matches: 16. This CDR3 spans 19 amino acids.

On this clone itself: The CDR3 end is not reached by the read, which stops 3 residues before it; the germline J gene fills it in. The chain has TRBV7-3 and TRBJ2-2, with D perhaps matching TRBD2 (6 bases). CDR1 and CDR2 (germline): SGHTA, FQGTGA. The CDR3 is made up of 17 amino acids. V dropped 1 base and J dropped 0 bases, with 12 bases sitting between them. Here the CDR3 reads CASSLMASASNTGELFF. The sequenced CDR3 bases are TGTGCCAGCAGCTTAATGGCTAGCGCGTCGAACACCGGGGAG.

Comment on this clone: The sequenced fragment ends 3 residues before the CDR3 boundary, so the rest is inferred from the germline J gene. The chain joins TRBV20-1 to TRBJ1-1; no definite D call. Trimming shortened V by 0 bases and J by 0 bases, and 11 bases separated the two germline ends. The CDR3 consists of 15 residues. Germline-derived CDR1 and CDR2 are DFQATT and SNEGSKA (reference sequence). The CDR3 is CSARDGMRVNTEAFF. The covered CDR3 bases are TGCAGTGCTAGAGATGGTATGAGGGTGAACACTGAA.

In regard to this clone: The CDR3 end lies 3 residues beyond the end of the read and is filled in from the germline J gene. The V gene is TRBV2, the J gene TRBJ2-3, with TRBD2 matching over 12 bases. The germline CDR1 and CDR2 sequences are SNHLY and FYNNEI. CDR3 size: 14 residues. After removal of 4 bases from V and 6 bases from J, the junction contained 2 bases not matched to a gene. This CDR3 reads CASSGTSGADTQYF. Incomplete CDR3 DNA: TGTGCCAGCAGTGGGACTAGCGGGGCGGATACG.

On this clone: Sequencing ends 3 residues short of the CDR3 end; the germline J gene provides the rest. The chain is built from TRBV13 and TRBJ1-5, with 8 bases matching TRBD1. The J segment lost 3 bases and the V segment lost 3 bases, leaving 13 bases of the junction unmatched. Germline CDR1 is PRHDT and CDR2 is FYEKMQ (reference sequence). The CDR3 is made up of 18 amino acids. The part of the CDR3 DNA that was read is TGTGCCAGCAGCTTGAGGGGACAGGTGCCAGAGGTCAATCAGCCC. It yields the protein CASSLRGQVPEVNQP. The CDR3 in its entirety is CASSLRGQVPEVNQPQHF.

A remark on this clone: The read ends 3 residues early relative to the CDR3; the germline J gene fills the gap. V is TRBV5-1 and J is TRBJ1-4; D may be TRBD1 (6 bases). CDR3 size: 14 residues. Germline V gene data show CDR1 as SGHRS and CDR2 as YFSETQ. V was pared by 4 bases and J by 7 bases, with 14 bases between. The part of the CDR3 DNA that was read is TGCGCCAGCAGCCTTAACGGACAGTCTGAAAAA. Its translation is CASSLNGQSEK. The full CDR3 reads CASSLNGQSEKLFF.

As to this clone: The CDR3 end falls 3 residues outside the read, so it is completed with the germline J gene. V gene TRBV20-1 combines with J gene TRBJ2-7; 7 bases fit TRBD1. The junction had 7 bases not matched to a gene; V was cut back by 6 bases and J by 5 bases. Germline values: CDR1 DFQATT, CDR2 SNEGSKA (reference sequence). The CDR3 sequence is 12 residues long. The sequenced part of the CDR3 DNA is TGCAGTGCCAGGACAGGCTGGGACGAG. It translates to CSARTGWDE. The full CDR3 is CSARTGWDEQYF.

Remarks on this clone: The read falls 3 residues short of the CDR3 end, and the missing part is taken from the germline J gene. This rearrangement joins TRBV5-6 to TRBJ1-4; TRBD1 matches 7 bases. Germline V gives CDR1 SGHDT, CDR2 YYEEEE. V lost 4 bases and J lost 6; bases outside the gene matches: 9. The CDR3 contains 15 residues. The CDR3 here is CASSPRQGEYEKLFF. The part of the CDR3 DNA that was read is TGTGCCAGCAGCCCGAGACAGGGAGAGTATGAAAAA.

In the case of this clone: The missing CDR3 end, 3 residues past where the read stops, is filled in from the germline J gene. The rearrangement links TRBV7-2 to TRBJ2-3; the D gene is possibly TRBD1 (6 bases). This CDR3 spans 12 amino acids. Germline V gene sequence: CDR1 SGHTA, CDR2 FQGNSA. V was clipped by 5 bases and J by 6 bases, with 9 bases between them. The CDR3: CASSRDTDTQYF. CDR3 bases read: TGTGCCAGCAGCAGGGACACGGATACG.

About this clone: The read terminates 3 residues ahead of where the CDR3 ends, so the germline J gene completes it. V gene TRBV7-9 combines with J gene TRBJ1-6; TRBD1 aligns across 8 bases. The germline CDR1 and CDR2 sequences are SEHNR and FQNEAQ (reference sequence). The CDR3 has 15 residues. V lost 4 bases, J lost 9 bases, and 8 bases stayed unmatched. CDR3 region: CASSYGQGKGSPLHF. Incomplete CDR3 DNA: TGTGCCAGCAGCTACGGACAGGGAAAAGGTTCACCC.